This T cell receptor (beta chain) comes out of a study of Graves' ophthalmopathy and Graves' hyperthyroidism. TCR beta CDR3 regions were amplified from RNA transcripts. First-round RT-PCR employed HTBI primers, with a second-round multiplex PCR after it. Using its own MiXCR run on the multiplex PCR reads, TCRdb lists one record per CDR3 protein. The sample records hundreds of thousands of distinct CDR3 sequences, around 50% being singletons. This clonotype was seen at least ten times. The ends were cut back, 1 base at V and 6 bases at J, with 10 bases in the middle. This CDR3 has 14 residues. In germline, CDR1 is SGHTA, CDR2 FQGTGA.

The receptor was derived from an adult man with Graves' ophthalmopathy. The specimen was peripheral blood. The chain recombines TRBV7-3 with TRBJ1-5, with D possibly TRBD1 on 5 matching bases. CDR3 sequence: CASSLSGGSQPQHF. In nucleotides, the CDR3 is TGTGCCAGCAGCTTAAGTGGGGGGTCTCAGCCCCAGCATTTT. The variable domain in full, with the rest retrieved from reference TRBV7-3 and TRBJ1-5, is GAGVSQTPSNKVTEKGKYVELRCDPISGHTALYWYRQSLGQGPEFLIYFQGTGAADDSGLPNDRFFAVRPEGSVSTLKIQRTERGDSAVYLCASSLSGGSQPQHFGDGTRLSIL.